This entry features one TCR beta chain sequence. Its antigen is still unknown. Between the trimmed V and J ends, which lost 7 bases and 2 bases, there was a span of 6 bases. The CDR3 loop spans 12 amino acids. Looked up from germline, CDR1 is SNHLY and CDR2 is FYNNEI. These data originate in a study of a mutant IDH1 vaccine in newly diagnosed glioma. About the research overall: The patients were given eight vaccinations, one each in weeks 1, 3, 5, 7, 11, 15, 19 and 23. Vaccination was launched 4-6 weeks after radiotherapy alone, or with temozolomide cycles. Prior therapy was radiotherapy, temozolomide, or both; most received both.

Described time point: week 11, during vaccination. A single vaccine dose contained 300 ug of mutant IDH1 20-mer peptide, and topical imiquimod was used with it. New astrocytomas of WHO grade 3 or 4 that were IDH1-mutant and ATRX-lost were found in the donors. The repertoire was sequenced with immunoSEQ multiplex PCR; TCRdb's copy has only in-frame clones and lacks some. The sample comprises around 66,000 clones, around 80% of which are singletons, and approximately 6.1% rests with the top ten. The receptor's source is a man aged 50 to 59 with glioma. The sequencing here drew on PBMCs, taken from a glioma patient whose treatment included an IDH1 peptide vaccine. This chain connects TRBV2 to TRBJ1-5, with D hard to call. The CDR3 DNA is TGTGCCAGCACCCGTGGCAATCAGCCCCAGCATTTT. Its translation: CASTRGNQPQHF.